The 23 T cell receptor beta chains below were found in one sample sequenced in a study of T cells in women clearing cervical HPV infection. Generated by immunoSEQ multiplex PCR, the TCRdb table keeps only in-frame clones and is missing some. In total, the table holds tens of thousands of clones. Sequencing used blood buffy coat. The receptor source for this set is a woman aged 18 to 75 with a cervical HPV16 infection that either progressed to CIN3+ or cleared (not recorded which).

With respect to this clone: The DNA ends 3 residues before the CDR3 does, and the rest of the CDR3 is filled in from the germline J gene. The chain employs TRBV12-3 or TRBV12-4 and TRBJ1-6; 7 bases agree with TRBD1. The trim removed 6 bases at V and 6 bases at J, leaving 5 bases unmatched. This CDR3 comprises 14 residues. The CDR3 DNA, read in part, is TGTGCCAGCAGCCTCCGGGACAGTAATTCACCC. This gives the protein CASSLRDSNSP. The entire CDR3 protein is CASSLRDSNSPLHF.

On this clone: The read halts 3 residues ahead of the CDR3 end, with the missing end drawn from the germline J gene. The rearrangement uses TRBV24-1 and TRBJ2-5; D gene unclear. Germline V gene sequence: CDR1 KGHDR, CDR2 SFDVKD. Trimming shortened V by 6 bases and J by 2 bases, and 9 bases separated the two germline ends. The CDR3 loop spans 13 amino acids. The CDR3 loop reads CATSTYGQETQYF. Incomplete CDR3 DNA: TGTGCCACCAGTACGTACGGGCAAGAGACC.

With respect to this clone: The CDR3 end is not reached by the read, which stops 3 residues before it; the germline J gene fills it in. The chain uses TRBV28 and TRBJ1-2; D is unclear. Trimming removed 8 bases at V and 2 bases at J, with 9 bases between. The CDR3 has 12 amino acids. CDR1 and CDR2 from the germline V gene are MDHEN and SYDVKM. CDR3 amino acids: CASRERNYGYTF. The DNA read from the CDR3 is TGTGCCAGCCGAGAGAGGAACTATGGC.

The CDR3 sequence is CASGLQGASRGETQYF. The covered CDR3 bases are TGCGCCAGCGGCCTCCAGGGGGCTTCGCGGGGAGAGACC. J is TRBJ2-5 and V is TRBV5-1, with TRBD1 matching 8 bases. The observed sequence ends 3 residues before the CDR3 terminus, with the missing tail filled in from the germline J gene. Germline assignment: CDR1 SGHRS and CDR2 YFSETQ. This CDR3 contains 16 residues. V shed 7 bases, J shed 4 bases, and the junction held 15 bases outside the gene matches.

Worth noting for this clone: The CDR3 end lies 3 residues beyond the end of the read and is filled in from the germline J gene. The chain has TRBV10-1 and TRBJ2-5; D is perhaps TRBD1 (8 bases). This CDR3 contains 14 residues. Germline assignment: CDR1 WNHNN and CDR2 SYGVQD (reference sequence). The ends were cut back, 5 bases at V and 4 bases at J, with 14 bases in the middle. The sequenced part of the CDR3 DNA is TGCGCCAGCAGTCCGACAGGGGAGGGAGAGACC. The encoded protein is CASSPTGEGET. The full CDR3 reads CASSPTGEGETQYF.

Remarks on this clone: From the germline J gene comes the end of the CDR3, since the read stops 3 residues before it. The chain has TRBV19 and TRBJ2-1; TRBD1 aligns across 11 bases. Germline assignment: CDR1 LNHDA and CDR2 SQIVND (reference sequence). V lost 5 bases and J lost 7; bases outside the gene matches: 7. The CDR3 spans 15 residues. CDR3 sequence: CASSLTGTGGNEQFF. CDR3 DNA, as far as it was read: TGTGCCAGTAGTCTGACCGGGACAGGGGGTAATGAG.

As for this clone: The read stops 3 residues short of the end of the CDR3; the missing end is completed from the germline J gene. The chain links TRBV6-1 to TRBJ2-2; a possible D gene is TRBD1 (6 bases). Trimming left V 4 bases short and J 6 bases short, with 9 bases between. CDR3 length equals 13 residues. Looked up from germline, CDR1 is MNHNS and CDR2 is SASEGT. This CDR3 reads CASSGTVPGELFF. The covered CDR3 bases are TGTGCCAGCAGTGGGACAGTCCCCGGGGAG.

On this clone: The sequenced fragment ends 3 residues before the CDR3 boundary, so the rest is inferred from the germline J gene. This sequence joins TRBV11-2 and TRBJ1-6; D call uncertain. The V gene lost 8 bases and the J gene lost 2 bases, with 10 bases spanning the gap. CDR1 is SGHAT, CDR2 FQNNGV, per germline. The CDR3 loop spans 14 amino acids. This CDR3 reads CASQPGPYNSPLHF. The covered CDR3 bases are TGTGCCAGCCAACCGGGTCCCTATAATTCACCC.

CDR3 DNA, as far as it was read: TGCGCCAGCAGCCCCGGCTACGAG. Protein: CASSPGYE. The full CDR3 is CASSPGYEQYF. The rearrangement uses TRBV4-1 and TRBJ2-7; D ambiguous. The read halts 3 residues ahead of the CDR3 end, with the missing end drawn from the germline J gene. CDR3 length equals 11 residues. Trimming removed 4 bases at V and 3 bases at J, with 4 bases between. CDR1 is MGHRA, CDR2 YSYEKL, per germline.

In the case of this clone: Sequencing ends 3 residues short of the CDR3 end; the germline J gene provides the rest. The chain is built from TRBV29-1 and TRBJ1-2; D unresolved. The CDR3 has 12 amino acids. The V and J ends lost 4 bases and 7 bases respectively, with 13 bases between them. Per germline, CDR1 SQVTM and CDR2 ANQGSEA. The CDR3 here is CSVARVGIGYTF. CDR3 bases read: TGCAGCGTTGCGAGGGTCGGTATTGGC.

About this clone: The read gets to within 3 residues of the CDR3 end, and the germline J gene fills in the rest. The V gene is TRBV7-9, the J gene TRBJ1-2; no reliable D call. Germline CDR1 is SEHNR and CDR2 is FQNEAQ (reference sequence). The CDR3 extends over 13 amino acids. V lost 1 base, J lost 6 bases, and 9 bases lay in between. The CDR3 reads CASSLGWPDGYTF. Partial CDR3 DNA: TGTGCCAGCAGCTTAGGATGGCCAGATGGC.

Details on this clone: The DNA ends 3 residues before the CDR3 does, and the rest of the CDR3 is filled in from the germline J gene. The chain carries TRBV5-1 and TRBJ2-2; 11 nucleotides match TRBD2. CDR3 length: 15 residues. Trimming took 6 bases from V and 2 from J; bases not matched to a gene: 3. The germline gives CDR1 SGHRS, CDR2 YFSETQ. The DNA read from the CDR3 is TGCGCCAGCACTAGCGGGGGGTATAACACCGGGGAG. This encodes CASTSGGYNTGE. The entire CDR3 protein reads CASTSGGYNTGELFF. The whole variable domain, remainder taken from reference TRBV5-1 and TRBJ2-2, is KAGVTQTPRYLIKTRGQQVTLSCSPISGHRSVSWYQQTPGQGLQFLFEYFSETQRNKGNFPGRFSGRQFSNSRSEMNVSTLELGDSALYLCASTSGGYNTGELFFGEGSRLTVL.

In regard to this clone: Coverage ceases 3 residues before the CDR3 finishes, and the germline J gene fills in the end. The rearrangement uses TRBV18 and TRBJ1-5; tentative D call: TRBD1 (6 bases). This CDR3 contains 15 residues. Germline V lookup: CDR1 KGHSH, CDR2 LQKENI. The V end lost 0 bases, the J end lost 6 bases, and 12 bases lay between the germline ends. The sequenced part of the CDR3 DNA is TGTGCCAGCTCACCACCAACAGGGAGAGGTCAGCCC. Protein: CASSPPTGRGQP. The entire CDR3 sequence reads CASSPPTGRGQPQHF.

Details on this clone: The read gets to within 3 residues of the CDR3 end, and the germline J gene fills in the rest. The rearrangement links TRBV4-1 to TRBJ2-2; D might be TRBD1 (6 bases). V gave up 4 bases and J gave up 0 bases, with 12 bases separating them. CDR1 and CDR2 from the germline V gene are MGHRA and YSYEKL. This CDR3 contains 16 residues. CDR3 DNA, as far as it was read: TGCGCCAGCAGCCCACCCAACAGGGCGAACACCGGGGAG. Translation gives CASSPPNRANTGE. The whole CDR3 is CASSPPNRANTGELFF.

A note on this clone: The CDR3 extends 3 residues past the end of the read, so its final part is completed from the germline J gene. The chain recombines TRBV6-1 with TRBJ1-2, with TRBD1 matching 11 bases. Germline V CDR1 and CDR2: MNHNS, SASEGT. This CDR3 has 14 residues. V was clipped by 2 bases and J by 7 bases; unmatched bases: 3. CDR3 sequence: CASSEIGTGGGYTF. CDR3 DNA (partial): TGTGCCAGCAGTGAAATTGGGACAGGGGGTGGC.

Of note for this clone: Read coverage stops 3 residues before the CDR3 terminus; the germline J gene supplies the remainder. The chain is built from TRBV5-1 and TRBJ2-7, with 8 bases that match TRBD1. J gave up 2 bases and V 2 bases, and 3 bases lay outside the gene matches. Germline assignment: CDR1 SGHRS and CDR2 YFSETQ. The CDR3 is made up of 14 amino acids. The CDR3 spells CASSLRDRPYEQYF. The covered CDR3 bases are TGCGCCAGCAGCTTAAGGGACAGGCCCTACGAG.

Of note for this clone: The read ends 3 residues before the CDR3 terminus; that terminus is restored from the germline J gene. V gene TRBV29-1 combines with J gene TRBJ2-1; possible D gene TRBD2, 5 bases. The CDR3 totals 13 residues. Trimming stripped 4 bases from V and 0 bases from J, with 7 bases between. Looked up from germline, CDR1 is SQVTM and CDR2 is ANQGSEA. The CDR3: CSVATSSYNEQFF. CDR3 DNA, as far as it was read: TGCAGCGTTGCCACTAGCTCCTACAATGAG.

Remarks on this clone: Coverage ceases 3 residues before the CDR3 finishes, and the germline J gene fills in the end. The genes are TRBV19 and TRBJ1-5; D possibly corresponds to TRBD1 (6 bases). Per germline, CDR1 LNHDA and CDR2 SQIVND (reference sequence). The CDR3 totals 15 residues. Trimming took off 5 bases at V and 3 bases at J, with 14 bases between the two ends. The sequenced part of the CDR3 DNA is TGTGCCAGTAGTCTTAGGGGGTTGGACAATCAGCCC. Its translation is CASSLRGLDNQP. The entire CDR3 is CASSLRGLDNQPQHF.

With regard to this clone: Sequencing ends 3 residues short of the CDR3 end; the germline J gene provides the rest. The chain links TRBV4-1 to TRBJ2-5; D is perhaps TRBD1 or TRBD2 (5 bases each). Deletions cut 3 bases from V and 2 bases from J, with 13 bases between. This CDR3 has 15 residues. Germline-derived CDR1 and CDR2 are MGHRA and YSYEKL. CDR3 protein: CASSQRGAEQETQYF. The CDR3 bases that were read are TGCGCCAGCAGCCAGAGAGGGGCCGAGCAAGAGACC.

About this clone itself: The read comes to an end 3 residues before the CDR3 does, leaving the germline J gene to fill in the end. This sequence joins TRBV19 and TRBJ1-6, with D uncertain. This CDR3 has 14 amino acids. Trimming stripped 3 bases from V and 7 bases from J, with 10 bases between. Germline V gene data show CDR1 as LNHDA and CDR2 as SQIVND (reference sequence). CDR3 loop: CASSIAGGNSPLHF. Partial CDR3 DNA: TGTGCCAGTAGTATCGCGGGAGGGAATTCACCC.

To note about this clone: The CDR3 end lies 3 residues beyond the end of the read and is filled in from the germline J gene. The gene calls are TRBV30 and TRBJ1-1; D uncertain. This CDR3 is 14 amino acids long. Germline CDR1 GTSNPN, CDR2 SVGIG (reference sequence). Trimming removed 7 bases from V and 4 bases from J, with 19 bases in between. The DNA read from the CDR3 is TGTGCCTTTAACCAGTTCAGACGGGGCACTGAA. Amino acid sequence: CAFNQFRRGTE. In full, the CDR3 reads CAFNQFRRGTEAFF.

On this clone itself: Coverage ceases 3 residues before the CDR3 finishes, and the germline J gene fills in the end. The chain is built from TRBV9 and TRBJ1-2; 10 nucleotides line up with TRBD1. CDR1 and CDR2 from the germline V gene are SGDLS and YYNGEE. CDR3 length: 15 residues. CDR3 sequence reads: CASRPKGTGEGGYTF. The CDR3 bases that were read are TGTGCCAGCAGGCCGAAAGGGACAGGGGAGGGAGGC.

For this clone: The read ends 3 residues before the CDR3 terminus; that terminus is restored from the germline J gene. The gene calls are TRBV10-3 and TRBJ1-6; weak D call: TRBD1 (6 bases). The V end was cut by 3 bases, the J end by 5 bases, with 8 bases between. This CDR3 spans 14 amino acids. The V gene's germline CDR1 is ENHRY and CDR2 SYGVKD. The CDR3 region is CAISDKGDNSPLHF. The DNA read from the CDR3 is TGTGCCATCAGTGATAAGGGGGATAATTCACCC.